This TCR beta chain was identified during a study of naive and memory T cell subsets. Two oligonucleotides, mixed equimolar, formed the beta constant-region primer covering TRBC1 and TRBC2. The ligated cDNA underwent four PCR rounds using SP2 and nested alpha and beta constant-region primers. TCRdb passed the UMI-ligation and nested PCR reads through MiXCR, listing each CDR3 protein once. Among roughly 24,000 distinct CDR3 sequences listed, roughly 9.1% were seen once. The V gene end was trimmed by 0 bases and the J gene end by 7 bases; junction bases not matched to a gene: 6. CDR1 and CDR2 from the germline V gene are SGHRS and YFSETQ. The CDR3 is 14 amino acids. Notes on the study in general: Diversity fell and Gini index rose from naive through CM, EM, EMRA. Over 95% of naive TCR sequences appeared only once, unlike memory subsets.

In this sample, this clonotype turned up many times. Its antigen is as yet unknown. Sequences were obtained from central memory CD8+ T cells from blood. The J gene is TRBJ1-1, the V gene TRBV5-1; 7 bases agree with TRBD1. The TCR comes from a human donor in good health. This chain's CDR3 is CASSLVGQEDEAFF. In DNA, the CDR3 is TGCGCCAGCAGCTTGGTCGGACAGGAGGATGAAGCTTTCTTT.